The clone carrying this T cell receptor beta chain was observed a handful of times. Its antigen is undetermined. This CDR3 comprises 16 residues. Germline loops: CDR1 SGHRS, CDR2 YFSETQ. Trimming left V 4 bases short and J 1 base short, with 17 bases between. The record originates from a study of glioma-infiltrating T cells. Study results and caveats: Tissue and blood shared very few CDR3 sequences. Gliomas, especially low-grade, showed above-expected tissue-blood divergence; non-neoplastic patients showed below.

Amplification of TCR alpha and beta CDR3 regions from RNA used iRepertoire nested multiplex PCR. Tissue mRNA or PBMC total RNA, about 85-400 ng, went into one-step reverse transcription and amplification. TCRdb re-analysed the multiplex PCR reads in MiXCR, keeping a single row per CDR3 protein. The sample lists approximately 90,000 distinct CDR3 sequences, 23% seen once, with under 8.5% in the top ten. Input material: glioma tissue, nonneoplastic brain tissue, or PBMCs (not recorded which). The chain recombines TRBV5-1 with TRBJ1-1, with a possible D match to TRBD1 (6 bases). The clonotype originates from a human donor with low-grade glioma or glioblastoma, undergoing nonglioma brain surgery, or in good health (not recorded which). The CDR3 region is CASSLRDIRGNTEAFF. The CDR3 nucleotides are TGCGCCAGCAGCCTACGGGACATCAGGGGGAACACTGAAGCTTTCTTT.